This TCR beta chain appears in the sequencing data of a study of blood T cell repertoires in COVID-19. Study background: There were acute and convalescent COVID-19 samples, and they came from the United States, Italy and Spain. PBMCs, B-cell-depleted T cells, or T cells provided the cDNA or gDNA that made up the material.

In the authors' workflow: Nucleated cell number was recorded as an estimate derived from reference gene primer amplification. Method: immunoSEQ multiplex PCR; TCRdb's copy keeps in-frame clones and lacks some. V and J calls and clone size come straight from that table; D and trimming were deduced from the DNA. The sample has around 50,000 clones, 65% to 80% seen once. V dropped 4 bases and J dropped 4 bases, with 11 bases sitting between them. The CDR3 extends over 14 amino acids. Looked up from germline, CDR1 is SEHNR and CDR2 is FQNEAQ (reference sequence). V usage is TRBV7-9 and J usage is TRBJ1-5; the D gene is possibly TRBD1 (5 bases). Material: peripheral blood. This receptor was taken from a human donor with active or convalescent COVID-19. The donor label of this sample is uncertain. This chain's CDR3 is CASSSNQGNQPQHF. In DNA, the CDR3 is TGTGCCAGCAGCTCCAATCAGGGAAATCAGCCCCAGCATTTT.